These 26 T cell receptor beta chains share one sample of origin, sequenced in a study of blood T cell repertoires in COVID-19. Profiled with immunoSEQ multiplex PCR; TCRdb holds only in-frame clones, not every one. This sample yields around 200,000 clones, of which 86% are seen a single time; about 4% belongs to the top ten. Specimen: PBMCs or T cells enriched from blood (not recorded which). Receptors were obtained from a woman aged 40 to 50 with acute COVID-19.

This rearrangement joins TRBV7-3 to TRBJ2-2; TRBD1 aligns across 10 bases. Per germline, CDR1 SGHTA and CDR2 FQGTGA. With V trimmed by 1 base and J by 4 bases, 12 bases remained unmatched. This CDR3 has 19 residues. The CDR3 here is CASSLRWGDRGHSTGELFF. The CDR3 DNA reads TGTGCCAGCAGCTTAAGATGGGGTGACAGGGGGCATAGCACCGGGGAGCTGTTTTTT.

The chain links TRBV19 to TRBJ2-3, with a tentative D call TRBD1 (6 bases). Germline CDR1 reads LNHDA; CDR2 reads SQIVND (reference sequence). CDR3 length: 14 amino acids. Trimming took 8 bases from V and 5 from J, leaving 17 bases between them. The CDR3 region is CASAWGPRGDTQYF. As DNA, the CDR3 is TGTGCCAGTGCGTGGGGGCCCCGAGGAGATACGCAGTATTTT.

CDR3 DNA sequence: TGTGCCAGCTCACCTGGGGGCCGGGGCAATCAGCCCCAGCATTTT. It encodes CASSPGGRGNQPQHF. The rearrangement joins TRBV18 to TRBJ1-5, with D maybe TRBD1 (6 bases). The length of the CDR3 is 15 residues. In germline, CDR1 is KGHSH, CDR2 LQKENI. The germline V and J ends were trimmed by 3 bases and 2 bases, with 11 bases remaining between them.

V usage is TRBV5-1 and J usage is TRBJ1-1; 10 bases match TRBD1. Germline lookup yields CDR1 SGHRS and CDR2 YFSETQ. This CDR3 has 18 amino acids. V lost 3 bases and J lost 1; bases outside the gene matches: 12. The CDR3 nucleotides read TGCGCCAGCAGCTCGCCGGGACAGGGGTTTAGTGGGAACACTGAAGCTTTCTTT. Its translation is CASSSPGQGFSGNTEAFF.

This chain connects TRBV10-3 to TRBJ1-2; 8 bases match TRBD1. V gave up 4 bases and J gave up 8 bases; unmatched junction bases: 6. The CDR3 is 13 amino acids. The germline gives CDR1 ENHRY, CDR2 SYGVKD. The CDR3 is CAISADRGYGYTF. DNA for the CDR3: TGTGCCATCAGTGCCGACAGGGGATACGGCTACACCTTC.

The chain couples TRBV4-1 to TRBJ2-2, with D possibly TRBD2 on 5 matching bases. Germline V gene sequence: CDR1 MGHRA, CDR2 YSYEKL. Between the trimmed V and J ends, which lost 3 bases and 6 bases, there was a span of 23 bases. The CDR3 is 18 residues long. The CDR3 here is CASSHAFRGRSDPGELFF. The CDR3 coding sequence is TGCGCCAGCAGCCACGCATTCCGTGGGCGTAGCGATCCCGGGGAGCTGTTTTTT.

The chain carries TRBV9 and TRBJ1-6; 7 bases map to TRBD1. The germline V gene encodes CDR1 SGDLS and CDR2 YYNGEE. The CDR3 extends over 13 amino acids. V lost 8 bases to trimming and J lost 10 bases; unmatched junction nucleotides: 9. The DNA for the CDR3 is TGTGCCAGTAGTCACAGGGGTGGATCACCCCTCCACTTT. Translation: CASSHRGGSPLHF.

The DNA of the CDR3 is TGTGCCAGTAGTATTAGTCATCGCGATTATGGCTACACCTTC. Its protein product is CASSISHRDYGYTF. This chain uses TRBV19 with TRBJ1-2; D unresolved. Trimming left V 3 bases short and J 5 bases short, with 13 bases between. This CDR3 spans 14 amino acids. CDR1 is LNHDA, CDR2 SQIVND, per germline (reference sequence).

Turning to this clone: This CDR3 is also generated by other DNA sequences in the sample. This chain connects TRBV19 to TRBJ2-2; D might be TRBD1 (6 bases). The V end was cut by 6 bases, the J end by 6 bases, with 8 bases between. CDR1 and CDR2 from the germline V gene are LNHDA and SQIVND (reference sequence). The CDR3 has 12 amino acids. The CDR3 sequence: CASSRGAGELFF. The CDR3 DNA is TGTGCCAGTAGCAGGGGAGCCGGGGAGCTGTTTTTT.

In its sample, this clone was seen once. The chain carries TRBV18 and TRBJ1-3, with 8 bases lining up with TRBD1. The ends lost 0 bases at V and 2 bases at J; junction bases unmatched: 3. There are 16 residues in the CDR3. The V gene's germline CDR1 is KGHSH and CDR2 LQKENI. The CDR3 nucleotides read TGTGCCAGCTCACCACCGCAGGGGGCGACTGGAAACACCATATATTTT. As protein: CASSPPQGATGNTIYF.

This clone occurred once. This sequence joins TRBV6-5 and TRBJ1-2, with 7 bases identical to TRBD1. Germline CDR1 is MNHEY and CDR2 is SVGAGI. This CDR3 has 13 residues. The V segment lost 6 bases and the J segment 4 bases; nucleotides outside the gene matches: 5. The CDR3 DNA reads TGTGCCAGCAGCAAAGACAGGGTCTATGGCTACACCTTC. This sequence encodes CASSKDRVYGYTF.

The chain has TRBV5-1 and TRBJ2-2; a weak D match, TRBD2 (5 bases). The V gene lost 2 bases and the J gene lost 4 bases, with 15 bases spanning the gap. The length of the CDR3 is 16 residues. The V gene's germline CDR1 is SGHRS and CDR2 YFSETQ. The CDR3 here is CASSLRLAGGTGELFF. The CDR3 DNA follows: TGCGCCAGCAGCTTAAGGTTGGCAGGAGGCACCGGGGAGCTGTTTTTT. Full variable domain (missing parts from reference TRBV5-1 and TRBJ2-2): KAGVTQTPRYLIKTRGQQVTLSCSPISGHRSVSWYQQTPGQGLQFLFEYFSETQRNKGNFPGRFSGRQFSNSRSEMNVSTLELGDSALYLCASSLRLAGGTGELFFGEGSRLTVL.

The V and J genes are TRBV18 and TRBJ1-1, with 9 positions matching TRBD1. V lost 0 bases, J lost 5 bases, and 4 bases stayed unmatched. This CDR3 is built from 15 residues. CDR1 is KGHSH, CDR2 LQKENI, per germline. The DNA of the CDR3 is TGTGCCAGCTCACCACCTGGGACAGGGAGAACTGAAGCTTTCTTT. Its translation is CASSPPGTGRTEAFF.

The chain joins TRBV6-5 to TRBJ2-7, with TRBD1 identical over 7 bases. The trim removed 4 bases at V and 10 bases at J, leaving 10 bases unmatched. The CDR3 length is 13 residues. Germline CDR1 is MNHEY and CDR2 is SVGAGI. CDR3 protein: CASSFSTGNSQYF. In DNA form, the CDR3 reads TGTGCCAGCAGTTTCTCGACAGGGAATTCTCAGTACTTC.

V and J are TRBV10-3 and TRBJ1-1; D is ambiguous. The CDR3 totals 17 residues. V lost 6 bases to trimming and J lost 1 base, with 21 bases between them. CDR1 ENHRY and CDR2 SYGVKD come from the germline V gene. CDR3 nucleotides: TGTGCCATCAGAGGAAGGGATAACTCGGGAGGGAACACTGAAGCTTTCTTT. Translation: CAIRGRDNSGGNTEAFF.

This clone appeared a few times. The chain combines TRBV7-2 with TRBJ2-3; 8 bases agree with TRBD2. V trimming: 7 bases; J trimming: 4 bases; junction bases outside the gene matches: 10. CDR1 and CDR2 (germline): SGHTA, FQGNSA. CDR3 length equals 15 residues. The chain's CDR3 is CASKKQSGGSDTQYF. The CDR3 nucleotides are TGTGCCAGCAAAAAACAGAGCGGGGGTTCAGATACGCAGTATTTT.

This clone was seen a few times. The V and J genes are TRBV7-9 and TRBJ2-7; D perhaps matches TRBD1 (5 bases). Trimming took off 2 bases at V and 2 bases at J, with 16 bases between the two ends. There are 16 residues in the CDR3. From germline, CDR1 is SEHNR and CDR2 FQNEAQ (reference sequence). The CDR3 reads CASSLFQTDRTYEQYF. Here the CDR3 DNA reads TGTGCCAGCAGCTTATTTCAAACCGACAGAACCTACGAGCAGTACTTC.

Here the CDR3 reads CASSELATGDLVTF. CDR3 DNA sequence: TGTGCCAGCAGTGAATTAGCAACAGGGGATTTGGTCACCTTC. This chain uses TRBV25-1 with TRBJ1-2; 7 bases align to TRBD1. Germline CDR1 is MGHDK and CDR2 is SYGVNS. J lost 13 bases, V lost 1 base, and 12 bases had no gene match. CDR3 length: 14 residues.

The V and J genes are TRBV4-1 and TRBJ1-3, with a weak D call TRBD1 (5 bases). Trimming removed 5 bases from V and 1 base from J, with 9 bases in between. This CDR3 comprises 14 residues. Germline V gene sequence: CDR1 MGHRA, CDR2 YSYEKL. The DNA of the CDR3 is TGCGCCAGCAGCAGCAGGGTTTCTGGAAACACCATATATTTT. This translates into CASSSRVSGNTIYF.

V gene TRBV7-3 combines with J gene TRBJ1-3, with 7 bases aligning to TRBD1. V was pared by 2 bases and J by 2 bases, with 0 bases of the junction left unmatched. This CDR3 is 14 amino acids long. Germline assignment: CDR1 SGHTA and CDR2 FQGTGA. CDR3 coding DNA: TGTGCCAGCAGCTTAGGGACAGCTGGAAACACCATATATTTT. This gives the protein CASSLGTAGNTIYF.

The chain links TRBV5-4 to TRBJ2-5; TRBD1 matches 8 bases. The CDR3 is 17 amino acids. The V gene's germline CDR1 is SGHNT and CDR2 YYREEE (reference sequence). Germline trimming cut 0 bases from V and 2 bases from J; bases unmatched to any gene: 9. The CDR3 sequence: CASSLAGLDRAQETQYF. CDR3 DNA: TGTGCCAGCAGCTTGGCCGGTCTGGACAGGGCTCAAGAGACCCAGTACTTC.

The chain links TRBV4-1 to TRBJ2-3; 7 nucleotides agree with TRBD2. CDR1 MGHRA and CDR2 YSYEKL come from the germline V gene. With V trimmed by 0 bases and J by 3 bases, 9 bases remained unmatched. The CDR3 sequence is 17 residues long. The CDR3 coding sequence is TGCGCCAGCAGCCAAGATGAACGGGGGGTGAAGACAGATACGCAGTATTTT. Protein product: CASSQDERGVKTDTQYF.

This chain joins TRBV12-3 or TRBV12-4 and TRBJ2-4; no reliable D call. V lost 6 bases, J lost 1 base, and 4 bases lay in between. CDR3 length: 12 amino acids. The chain's CDR3 is CASSQAKNIQYF. The CDR3 DNA sequence: TGTGCCAGCAGCCAGGCCAAAAACATTCAGTACTTC.

The V gene is TRBV4-1, the J gene TRBJ2-2; D gene unclear. V gave up 2 bases and J gave up 5 bases, with 15 bases separating them. Germline assignment: CDR1 MGHRA and CDR2 YSYEKL. The CDR3 is made up of 16 amino acids. The CDR3 nucleotides read TGCGCCAGCAGCCAAATGGGCGATAGGCAAACCGGGGAGCTGTTTTTT. Amino acids: CASSQMGDRQTGELFF.

Note on this clone: The sample carries other DNA sequences with the same CDR3. The rearrangement links TRBV29-1 to TRBJ1-5, with TRBD1 matching over 8 bases. The germline V gene encodes CDR1 SQVTM and CDR2 ANQGSEA. The CDR3 sequence is 13 residues long. The junction had 1 base not matched to a gene; V was cut back by 6 bases and J by 0 bases. Here the CDR3 reads CSVGQGSNQPQHF. CDR3 DNA: TGCAGCGTAGGACAGGGTAGCAATCAGCCCCAGCATTTT. The complete variable domain, with remaining parts taken from reference TRBV29-1 and TRBJ1-5, reads SAVISQKPSRDICQRGTSLTIQCQVDSQVTMMFWYRQQPGQSLTLIATANQGSEATYESGFVIDKFPISRPNLTFSTLTVSNMSPEDSSIYLCSVGQGSNQPQHFGDGTRLSIL.

This chain uses TRBV25-1 with TRBJ1-4; 7 bases agree with TRBD1. The ends lost 5 bases at V and 0 bases at J; junction bases unmatched: 0. From germline, CDR1 is MGHDK and CDR2 SYGVNS. CDR3 length: 14 residues. The CDR3 loop is CASSQGATNEKLFF. The CDR3 nucleotides are TGTGCCAGCAGTCAGGGGGCAACTAATGAAAAACTGTTTTTT.